A single sample gave rise to the 24 T cell receptor beta chains below, sequenced in a study of human T cells and chemical hapten exposure. Time point here: pre-sensitization, week 0. Treatment indicated: therapeutic diphenylcyclopropenone sensitization with weekly scalp DPC. TCRdb reprocessed the RACE reads with MiXCR, giving one entry per CDR3 protein. Among around 300,000 distinct CDR3 sequences listed, over 5% were seen once. Specimen: whole blood, collected in connection with sensitization to the hapten diphenylcyclopropenone (DPC). These receptors came from a woman aged 18-29 years with alopecia areata. Some clones in this sample may be carry-over from other donors' samples.

The chain recombines TRBV7-3 with TRBJ2-1; D uncertain. The CDR3 length is 16 residues. The V end was cut by 0 bases, the J end by 6 bases, with 15 bases between. In germline, CDR1 is SGHTA, CDR2 FQGTGA. CDR3 coding DNA: TGTGCCAGCAGCTTAACCTGGGGTTCGATTATCAATGAGCAGTTCTTC. It specifies CASSLTWGSIINEQFF.

This clonotype showed up many times. The V gene is TRBV7-6, the J gene TRBJ2-5; 9 positions match TRBD1. This CDR3 spans 17 amino acids. After removal of 5 bases from V and 4 bases from J, the junction contained 14 bases not matched to a gene. CDR1 is SGHVS, CDR2 FNYEAQ, per germline. CDR3 sequence reads: CASSPRRGQGRAETQYF. The CDR3 DNA is TGTGCCAGCAGCCCCCGTAGGGGACAGGGTAGGGCAGAGACCCAGTACTTC.

The V call is TRBV27, the J call TRBJ2-7, with a weak D call TRBD1 (6 bases). Germline values: CDR1 MNHEY, CDR2 SMNVEV (reference sequence). The CDR3 totals 15 residues. The V gene lost 5 bases and the J gene lost 0 bases, with 14 bases spanning the gap. CDR3 residues: CASSPPTGTSYEQYF. CDR3 in DNA: TGTGCCAGCAGTCCCCCGACAGGTACCTCCTACGAGCAGTACTTC.

This clonotype was detected many times. The CDR3 loop is CASSPGGDQPQHF. The CDR3, as DNA: TGTGCCAGCTCACCAGGGGGGGACCAGCCCCAGCATTTT. V usage is TRBV18 and J usage is TRBJ1-5, with TRBD1 as a possible D gene (5 bases). The CDR3 is 13 amino acids. The germline V and J ends were trimmed by 2 bases and 7 bases, with 9 bases remaining between them. CDR1 is KGHSH, CDR2 LQKENI, per germline.

This clonotype has a count of ten or more. CDR3 in amino acids: CASSLSFSDTQYF. CDR3 DNA: TGTGCCAGCAGCTTAAGTTTCTCGGATACGCAGTATTTT. The rearrangement joins TRBV7-3 to TRBJ2-3; D is uncertain. This CDR3 contains 13 residues. Trimming left V 1 base short and J 6 bases short, with 8 bases between. CDR1 SGHTA and CDR2 FQGTGA come from the germline V gene. The variable domain in full, completed from reference TRBV7-3 and TRBJ2-3, reads GAGVSQTPSNKVTEKGKYVELRCDPISGHTALYWYRQSLGQGPEFLIYFQGTGAADDSGLPNDRFFAVRPEGSVSTLKIQRTERGDSAVYLCASSLSFSDTQYFGPGTRLTVL.

There are many counts of this clonotype. The chain recombines TRBV6-5 with TRBJ1-5; D unresolved. The CDR3 runs 14 residues. V was trimmed by 2 bases and J by 7 bases, leaving 12 bases between them. Germline V CDR1 and CDR2: MNHEY, SVGAGI. The CDR3 sequence: CASSYRTGSQPQHF. The CDR3 DNA follows: TGTGCCAGCAGTTACCGGACGGGATCCCAGCCCCAGCATTTT.

This clonotype was observed a few times. V gene TRBV5-1 combines with J gene TRBJ1-5; D is possibly TRBD1 (5 bases). Germline V gene lookup returns CDR1 SGHRS and CDR2 YFSETQ. This CDR3 has 15 amino acids. V was trimmed by 0 bases and J by 1 base, leaving 8 bases between them. The CDR3: CASSLEGMSNQPQHF. The CDR3 DNA is TGCGCCAGCAGCTTGGAGGGGATGAGCAATCAGCCCCAGCATTTT. Full variable domain (missing parts from reference TRBV5-1 and TRBJ1-5): KAGVTQTPRYLIKTRGQQVTLSCSPISGHRSVSWYQQTPGQGLQFLFEYFSETQRNKGNFPGRFSGRQFSNSRSEMNVSTLELGDSALYLCASSLEGMSNQPQHFGDGTRLSIL.

This clonotype was found many times. The chain recombines TRBV7-9 with TRBJ1-1; D gene uncertain. The CDR3 runs to 13 residues. CDR1 is SEHNR, CDR2 FQNEAQ, per germline (reference sequence). V lost 4 bases and J lost 0, with 6 bases in between. The CDR3 nucleotides are TGTGCCAGCAGCTCGGAAGTGAACACTGAAGCTTTCTTT. It yields the protein CASSSEVNTEAFF. Using reference TRBV7-9 and TRBJ1-1 for the parts outside the CDR3, the full variable domain is DTGVSQNPRHKITKRGQNVTFRCDPISEHNRLYWYRQTLGQGPEFLTYFQNEAQLEKSRLLSDRFSAERPKGSFSTLEIQRTEQGDSAMYLCASSSEVNTEAFFGQGTRLTVV.

This clonotype came up many times. This rearrangement joins TRBV29-1 to TRBJ1-1; D not certain. Looked up from germline, CDR1 is SQVTM and CDR2 is ANQGSEA. The V end was cut by 1 base, the J end by 0 bases, with 9 bases between. This CDR3 is 14 amino acids long. Here the CDR3 reads CSVEGGRMNTEAFF. The CDR3 DNA follows: TGCAGCGTTGAAGGCGGTAGGATGAACACTGAAGCTTTCTTT.

About this clonotype itself: Just one base apart from a much larger clone, this may be a read error. The chain uses TRBV5-6 and TRBJ2-5; 7 bases align to TRBD1. There are 15 residues in the CDR3. Germline CDR1 is SGHDT and CDR2 is YYEEEE. The CDR3 loop is CANSLLEAGGETQYF. CDR3 bases: TGTGCCAACAGCCTGCTTGAAGCAGGGGGAGAGACCCAGTACTTC. The full variable domain, its missing parts supplied by reference TRBV5-6 and TRBJ2-5, is DAGVTQSPTHLIKTRGQQVTLRCSPKSGHDTVSWYQQALGQGPQFIFQYYEEEERQRGNFPDRFSGHQFPNYSSELNVNALLLGDSALYLCANSLLEAGGETQYFGPGTRLLVL.

This clonotype was counted only a few times. The chain combines TRBV10-3 with TRBJ1-1, with D uncertain. CDR1 is ENHRY and CDR2 is SYGVKD in the germline V gene. Trimming left V 2 bases short and J 8 bases short, with 12 bases between. CDR3 length: 13 residues. The CDR3 DNA reads as TGTGCCATCAGTGAGACCACGATCGAAGAAGCTTTCTTT. Translated, it gives CAISETTIEEAFF.

This clonotype was counted between two and nine times. This rearrangement joins TRBV6-5 to TRBJ2-4; D gene ambiguous. Trimming cost V 2 bases and J 7 bases, with 15 bases left between them. The CDR3 extends over 15 amino acids. CDR1 and CDR2 from the germline V gene are MNHEY and SVGAGI. DNA for the CDR3: TGTGCCAGCAGTTACGCCCCCAAGACGGCCAACATTCAGTACTTC. Protein: CASSYAPKTANIQYF.

The chain carries TRBV6-2 or TRBV6-3 and TRBJ1-5; no clear D. V was trimmed by 2 bases and J by 2 bases, leaving 13 bases between them. This CDR3 spans 16 amino acids. Looked up from germline, CDR1 is MNHEY and CDR2 is SVGEGT. The CDR3 DNA is TGTGCCAGCAGTTACGGATACAGCGTGGGCAATCAGCCCCAGCATTTT. This sequence encodes CASSYGYSVGNQPQHF.

This clonotype was observed a handful of times. The chain couples TRBV5-1 to TRBJ1-1; tentatively, D is TRBD1 (5 bases). Germline V gene lookup returns CDR1 SGHRS and CDR2 YFSETQ. This CDR3 has 17 residues. Trimming removed 4 bases from V and 5 bases from J, with 24 bases in between. In nucleotides, the CDR3 is TGCGCCAGCAGCCTAGAGCGGATAGGGGAAAGGGGTACTGAAGCTTTCTTT. Translating it yields CASSLERIGERGTEAFF.

The table lists this clonotype with many counts. The chain has TRBV20-1 and TRBJ2-2; 8 bases align to TRBD1. CDR1 DFQATT and CDR2 SNEGSKA come from the germline V gene (reference sequence). The J segment lost 1 base and the V segment lost 3 bases, leaving 4 bases of the junction unmatched. The CDR3 covers 15 residues. Written as DNA, the CDR3 is TGCAGTGCTAGCCCAGACAGGGGGAACACCGGGGAGCTGTTTTTT. Translated: CSASPDRGNTGELFF.

This rearrangement joins TRBV7-2 to TRBJ1-5; TRBD1 matches at 11 bases. V gave up 1 base and J gave up 7 bases; unmatched junction bases: 6. This CDR3 region has 16 residues. Germline V CDR1 and CDR2: SGHTA, FQGNSA. The CDR3 coding sequence is TGTGCCAGCAGCTTAGGGGACAGGGGGAGAAGGCAGCCCCAGCATTTT. Translation gives CASSLGDRGRRQPQHF.

This clonotype has a count of ten or more. This chain joins TRBV4-1 and TRBJ1-1, with 7 bases that match TRBD1. J was trimmed by 11 bases and V by 3 bases; bases with no gene match: 15. CDR3 length: 15 amino acids. CDR1 is MGHRA, CDR2 YSYEKL, per germline. As DNA, the CDR3 is TGCGCCAGCAGCCACTACCCCAGAAAGGGGGCCGGGGCTTTCTTT. Its translation is CASSHYPRKGAGAFF.

This clonotype was counted at least ten times. This sequence joins TRBV6-2 or TRBV6-3 and TRBJ2-2; D is unclear. There are 15 residues in the CDR3. The germline gives CDR1 MNHEY, CDR2 SVGEGT. V was clipped by 2 bases and J by 7 bases, with 14 bases between them. The CDR3 DNA reads as TGTGCCAGCAGTTACCGTTCGTCCATCGTCGGGGAGCTGTTTTTT. Translated: CASSYRSSIVGELFF.

The chain employs TRBV5-5 and TRBJ2-5; the D is unclear. This CDR3 is 14 amino acids long. CDR1 is SGHKS, CDR2 YYEKEE, per germline (reference sequence). Trimming took 0 bases from V and 7 from J, leaving 13 bases between them. In DNA, the CDR3 is TGTGCCAGCAGCTTGGCCACACGGATAGGGACCCAGTACTTC. It encodes CASSLATRIGTQYF.

The J gene is TRBJ2-5, the V gene TRBV7-8, with 7 bases lining up with TRBD1. The CDR3 has 13 residues. CDR1 is SGHVS, CDR2 FQNEAQ, per germline. The trim removed 3 bases at V and 9 bases at J, leaving 7 bases unmatched. CDR3 region: CASSFGTVGAQYF. CDR3 DNA: TGTGCCAGCAGCTTCGGGACAGTCGGGGCCCAGTACTTC.

This clonotype was seen ten or more times. The chain is built from TRBV7-3 and TRBJ2-4; D uncertain. The germline V gene has CDR1 SGHTA and CDR2 FQGTGA. This CDR3 spans 13 amino acids. V gave up 1 base and J gave up 4 bases, with 5 bases separating them. The CDR3 here is CASSLNSKNIQYF. The CDR3 DNA reads as TGTGCCAGCAGCTTAAACTCGAAAAACATTCAGTACTTC. The whole variable domain, filled in from reference TRBV7-3 and TRBJ2-4, reads GAGVSQTPSNKVTEKGKYVELRCDPISGHTALYWYRQSLGQGPEFLIYFQGTGAADDSGLPNDRFFAVRPEGSVSTLKIQRTERGDSAVYLCASSLNSKNIQYFGAGTRLSVL.

This chain uses TRBV5-8 with TRBJ2-7; D is unresolved. Germline CDR1 SGHTS, CDR2 YDEGEE. This CDR3 spans 14 amino acids. Trimming removed 0 bases from V and 3 bases from J, with 10 bases in between. The CDR3 nucleotides are TGTGCCAGCAGCTTGGTGACATCGGACTACGAGCAGTACTTC. Protein sequence: CASSLVTSDYEQYF.

As for this clonotype: No conserved phenylalanine or tryptophan is present at the end of the CDR3, so a read error is the likely explanation. V is TRBV12-3 or TRBV12-4 and J is TRBJ2-3; 13 bases match TRBD2. J was trimmed by 0 bases and V by 3 bases; bases with no gene match: 6. The CDR3 extends over 18 amino acids. CDR3 amino acids: CASSLGRTSGGSTDTQYL. The CDR3, as DNA: TGTGCCAGCAGTTTGGGCCGGACTAGCGGGGGAAGCACAGATACGCAGTATCTT.

This clonotype was seen many times. The chain uses TRBV5-1 and TRBJ2-1; D might be TRBD1 (5 bases). This CDR3 comprises 16 residues. V dropped 4 bases and J dropped 0 bases, with 14 bases sitting between them. CDR1 and CDR2 from the germline V gene are SGHRS and YFSETQ. In DNA, the CDR3 is TGCGCCAGCAGCAATGGGGCCCTCAGCTCCTACAATGAGCAGTTCTTC. This codes for CASSNGALSSYNEQFF.